One and the same sample provided the 5 T cell receptor beta chains below, sequenced in a study of T cell clonality in common variable immunodeficiency (dated by TCRdb to 2014 to 2015). What the study reported, not specific to this receptor: CVID TCRbeta sequences reportedly showed fewer deletions and N-nucleotide insertions and lacked highly modified clones with 13 or more V deletions.

Their antigens remain unidentified. Libraries came from the immunoSEQ multiplex PCR assay. TCRdb took this table from immuneACCESS and kept in-frame rearrangements with V and J called. Such tables lack part of the clones; where checked against another copy, unresolved V genes explain under half of the gap, and the rest is unexplained. This sample contains tens of thousands of clones, none of which is a singleton. The leading ten clones occupy 4% of the sample. Specimen: peripheral blood mononuclear cells. These receptors were taken from a human donor with common variable immunodeficiency.

This clone was recorded many times. The missing CDR3 end, 3 residues past where the read stops, is filled in from the germline J gene. The J gene is TRBJ2-5, the V gene TRBV7-3, with TRBD2 identical over 12 bases. J was trimmed by 1 base and V by 5 bases; bases with no gene match: 8. Germline CDR1 is SGHTA and CDR2 is FQGTGA. This CDR3 spans 17 amino acids. CDR3 DNA, as far as it was read: TGTGCCAGCAGCCACGGGACTAGCGGGTCCCTCCAAGAGACC. Residues: CASSHGTSGSLQET. The complete CDR3 protein is CASSHGTSGSLQETQYF.

This clone was seen only a few times. The read ends 3 residues before the CDR3 terminus; that terminus is restored from the germline J gene. V usage is TRBV2 and J usage is TRBJ1-2; TRBD1 is a possible D gene (6 bases). The CDR3 is 13 residues long. CDR1 and CDR2 (germline): SNHLY, FYNNEI. The sequenced part of the CDR3 DNA is TGTGCCAGCAGCGGTGAATCACAGGGAGGC. This codes for CASSGESQGG. From start to end, the CDR3 is CASSGESQGGYTF.

This clone was detected a few times. The sequenced fragment ends 3 residues before the CDR3 boundary, so the rest is inferred from the germline J gene. This rearrangement joins TRBV7-3 to TRBJ1-1, with D possibly matching TRBD1 (5 bases). V lost 0 bases to trimming and J lost 3 bases, with 11 bases between them. Germline V gene lookup returns CDR1 SGHTA and CDR2 FQGTGA. CDR3 length equals 15 residues. The covered CDR3 bases are TGTGCCAGCAGCTTAACGGCAGGGTCCGACACTGAA. Protein sequence: CASSLTAGSDTE. The entire CDR3 sequence reads CASSLTAGSDTEAFF.

This clone was observed at least ten times. The CDR3 extends 3 residues past the end of the read, so its final part is completed from the germline J gene. The gene calls are TRBV7-4 and TRBJ2-5; possibly TRBD1 for D (5 bases). Between the trimmed V and J ends, which lost 5 bases and 2 bases, there was a span of 12 bases. The CDR3 contains 14 residues. Germline V gene data show CDR1 as SGHVT and CDR2 as SQSDAQ. This CDR3 reads CASSLSTDQETQYF. The DNA read from the CDR3 is TGTGCCAGCAGCCTATCGACAGATCAAGAGACC.

Note on this clone: Read data end 3 residues before the CDR3 end; the end is taken from the germline J gene. The chain has TRBV19 and TRBJ1-5, with 7 bases that match TRBD1. After removal of 3 bases from V and 7 bases from J, the junction contained 12 bases not matched to a gene. Germline V CDR1 and CDR2: LNHDA, SQIVND (reference sequence). CDR3 length: 16 residues. The CDR3 DNA, read in part, is TGTGCCAGTAGTATTGACGGGAGACAGGGCATCCAGCCC. Amino acid sequence: CASSIDGRQGIQP. The full CDR3 is CASSIDGRQGIQPQHF.